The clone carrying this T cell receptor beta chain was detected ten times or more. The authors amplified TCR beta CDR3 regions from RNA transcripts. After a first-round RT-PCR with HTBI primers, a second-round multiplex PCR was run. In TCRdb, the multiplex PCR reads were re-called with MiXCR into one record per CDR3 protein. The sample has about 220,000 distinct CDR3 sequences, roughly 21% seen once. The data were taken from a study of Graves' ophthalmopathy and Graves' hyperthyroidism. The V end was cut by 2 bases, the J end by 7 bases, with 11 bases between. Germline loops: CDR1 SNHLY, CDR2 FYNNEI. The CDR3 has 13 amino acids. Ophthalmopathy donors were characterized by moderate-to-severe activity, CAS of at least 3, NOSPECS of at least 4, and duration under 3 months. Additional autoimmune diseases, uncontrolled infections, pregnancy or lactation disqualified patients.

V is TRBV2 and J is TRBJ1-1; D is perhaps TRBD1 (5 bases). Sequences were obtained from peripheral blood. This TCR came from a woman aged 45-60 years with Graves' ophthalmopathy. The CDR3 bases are TGTGCCAGCAGTGAAAGGGCGAGGGGTGAAGCTTTCTTT. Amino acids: CASSERARGEAFF.